These 16 T cell receptor beta chains were all obtained from the same sample, sequenced in a study of identical twins. MiXCR, run by TCRdb on the 5' RACE reads, gives a single entry per CDR3 protein. In the table there are more than 1.5 million distinct CDR3 sequences, more than 30% of which are singletons. Sequenced: cord blood. Receptors originate from a newborn girl in good health.

This clonotype was recorded once. The genes are TRBV15 and TRBJ2-7, with D possibly being TRBD1 or TRBD2 (5 bases each). This CDR3 contains 15 residues. Per the germline V gene, CDR1 is LNHNV and CDR2 is YYDKDF (reference sequence). V was pared by 5 bases and J by 4 bases, with 18 bases between. This CDR3 reads CATSLDPGLLYEQYF. CDR3 coding DNA: TGTGCCACCAGCCTCGATCCGGGGCTTTTGTACGAGCAGTACTTC.

V usage is TRBV20-1 and J usage is TRBJ2-7; D uncertain. Germline V gene lookup returns CDR1 DFQATT and CDR2 SNEGSKA (reference sequence). The CDR3 extends over 13 amino acids. V was pared by 5 bases and J by 2 bases, with 13 bases between. The CDR3 DNA is TGCAGTGCTTCAGAAATTAAAGCCTACGAGCAGTACTTC. Amino acids: CSASEIKAYEQYF.

This chain links TRBV29-1 with TRBJ2-5, with TRBD2 matching 10 bases. Unmatched junction bases numbered 3, after V lost 1 base and J lost 4 bases. Per the germline V gene, CDR1 is SQVTM and CDR2 is ANQGSEA. The CDR3 sequence is 14 residues long. As DNA, the CDR3 is TGCAGCGTTGAAGCCCGACTAGCGGGAGAGACCCAGTACTTC. Translating it yields CSVEARLAGETQYF.

The table lists this clonotype with a few counts. As DNA, the CDR3 is TGTGCCAGCAGTGAAAGGGGCCGGGCGCTCTACGAGCAGTACTTC. Its protein product is CASSERGRALYEQYF. The chain carries TRBV2 and TRBJ2-7; TRBD1 is a possible D gene (5 bases). V gave up 2 bases and J gave up 3 bases, with 14 bases separating them. The CDR3 sequence is 15 residues long. Germline assignment: CDR1 SNHLY and CDR2 FYNNEI.

This clonotype has only a few counts. The chain has TRBV5-1 and TRBJ2-1; 11 bases line up with TRBD2. There are 18 residues in the CDR3. Germline CDR1 SGHRS, CDR2 YFSETQ. Trimming at V came to 7 bases and at J to 0 bases, leaving 12 bases not matched to a gene. DNA for the CDR3: TGCGCCAGCTTCAAATACAGTAGCGGGGGGGCCTCCTACAATGAGCAGTTCTTC. This translates into CASFKYSSGGASYNEQFF.

The chain employs TRBV20-1 and TRBJ2-3, with 8 positions matching TRBD2. The germline V gene encodes CDR1 DFQATT and CDR2 SNEGSKA (reference sequence). This CDR3 is 14 amino acids long. Trimming removed 6 bases from V and 1 base from J; junction bases left unmatched: 6. CDR3 bases: TGCAGTGCCCAGAGCGGGGGAGGCACAGATACGCAGTATTTT. This sequence encodes CSAQSGGGTDTQYF.

This clonotype has a handful of counts. The chain combines TRBV15 with TRBJ2-7; D is possibly TRBD1 or TRBD2 (5 bases each). The CDR3 loop spans 13 amino acids. The germline V gene has CDR1 LNHNV and CDR2 YYDKDF (reference sequence). V was cut by 1 base and J by 6 bases, with 10 bases left in between. The CDR3 is CATSRGDLIEQYF. The CDR3 nucleotides read TGTGCCACCAGCAGAGGGGACCTTATCGAGCAGTACTTC.

In this sample, this clonotype turned up a few times. V usage is TRBV29-1 and J usage is TRBJ2-1; possible D gene TRBD1, 6 bases. CDR1 is SQVTM and CDR2 is ANQGSEA in the germline V gene. The CDR3 extends over 14 amino acids. Trimming took 0 bases from V and 1 from J, leaving 7 bases between them. DNA of the CDR3: TGCAGCGTTGAAGAGGGGGCTTCCTACAATGAGCAGTTCTTC. This codes for CSVEEGASYNEQFF.

This clonotype was detected ten times or more. The rearrangement uses TRBV12-3 or TRBV12-4 and TRBJ2-7; D is uncertain. The V end was cut by 6 bases, the J end by 2 bases, with 11 bases between. The CDR3 totals 13 residues. The CDR3 nucleotides are TGTGCCAGCAGCATAGACGGTCCCTACGAGCAGTACTTC. It translates to CASSIDGPYEQYF.

This clonotype was counted ten times or more. The gene calls are TRBV4-2 and TRBJ2-1; 10 bases agree with TRBD2. V shed 0 bases, J shed 7 bases, and the junction held 3 bases outside the gene matches. In germline, CDR1 is LGHNA, CDR2 YNFKEQ. The CDR3 totals 15 residues. The CDR3 DNA is TGTGCCAGCAGCCAAGATCCTAGCGGGAGTAATGAGCAGTTCTTC. This translates into CASSQDPSGSNEQFF.

The chain uses TRBV20-1 and TRBJ1-1; D is unresolved. Trimming pared 5 bases from V and 0 bases from J, leaving 16 bases between. This CDR3 spans 15 amino acids. CDR1 DFQATT and CDR2 SNEGSKA come from the germline V gene (reference sequence). CDR3 coding DNA: TGCAGTGCTGCCCTAAAATTAACCATGAACACTGAAGCTTTCTTT. Its protein product is CSAALKLTMNTEAFF.

The genes are TRBV25-1 and TRBJ2-1; D is perhaps TRBD2 (6 bases). Trimming took 2 bases from V and 5 from J, leaving 13 bases between them. This CDR3 region has 15 residues. Germline lookup yields CDR1 MGHDK and CDR2 SYGVNS. CDR3 nucleotides: TGTGCCAGCAGTGAAATGGTAGCGGTTGACAATGAGCAGTTCTTC. Residues: CASSEMVAVDNEQFF.

The chain joins TRBV29-1 to TRBJ1-5, with D possibly being TRBD1 (5 bases). This CDR3 is built from 12 residues. The ends were cut back, 1 base at V and 5 bases at J, with 6 bases in the middle. Per the germline V gene, CDR1 is SQVTM and CDR2 is ANQGSEA. The CDR3 protein is CSVEGGDQPQHF. The CDR3 DNA sequence: TGCAGCGTTGAAGGAGGGGATCAGCCCCAGCATTTT.

CDR3 protein: CASNVLAPATDTQYF. The CDR3 nucleotides read TGTGCCAGCAACGTACTAGCGCCTGCCACAGATACGCAGTATTTT. The chain employs TRBV6-1 and TRBJ2-3; 7 bases agree with TRBD2. The CDR3 extends over 15 amino acids. The V and J ends lost 7 bases and 2 bases, in that order; junction bases with no gene match: 9. The germline CDR1 and CDR2 sequences are MNHNS and SASEGT.

Ten or more counts support this clonotype. The chain uses TRBV27 and TRBJ2-7; 8 nucleotides align to TRBD1. J lost 3 bases, V lost 3 bases, and 7 bases had no gene match. The CDR3 is made up of 15 amino acids. Germline V lookup: CDR1 MNHEY, CDR2 SMNVEV (reference sequence). The CDR3 sequence: CASSFRITGGYEQYF. The CDR3 nucleotides are TGTGCCAGCAGTTTTCGGATAACAGGGGGCTACGAGCAGTACTTC.

This clonotype was recorded only once. This may come from a read error, since a much larger clone is one base off. This chain links TRBV12-3 or TRBV12-4 with TRBJ2-1; 14 bases match TRBD2. The junction had 22 bases not matched to a gene; V was cut back by 2 bases and J by 10 bases. The CDR3 has 21 amino acids. The CDR3 region is CASSLKVRLGLAGDSSYEQFF. CDR3 sequence (DNA): TGTGCCAGCAGTTTAAAAGTCCGGCTGGGACTAGCGGGGGATTCCTCCTACGAGCAGTTCTTC.